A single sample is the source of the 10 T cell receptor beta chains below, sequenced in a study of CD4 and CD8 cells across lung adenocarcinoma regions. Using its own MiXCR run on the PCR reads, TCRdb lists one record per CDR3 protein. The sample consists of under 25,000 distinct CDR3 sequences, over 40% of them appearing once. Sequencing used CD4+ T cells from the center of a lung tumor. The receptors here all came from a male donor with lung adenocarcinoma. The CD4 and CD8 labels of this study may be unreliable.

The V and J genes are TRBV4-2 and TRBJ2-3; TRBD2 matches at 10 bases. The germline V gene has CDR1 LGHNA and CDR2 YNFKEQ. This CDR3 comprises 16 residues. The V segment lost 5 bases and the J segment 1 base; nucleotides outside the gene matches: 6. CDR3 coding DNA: TGTGCCAGCAGCGAAGCGGGGGGGAGAGGCACAGATACGCAGTATTTT. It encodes CASSEAGGRGTDTQYF.

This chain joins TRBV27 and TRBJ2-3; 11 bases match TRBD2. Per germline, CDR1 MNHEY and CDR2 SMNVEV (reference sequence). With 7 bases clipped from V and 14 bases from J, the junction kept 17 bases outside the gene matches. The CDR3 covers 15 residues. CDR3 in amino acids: CASIAGGPSTDELYF. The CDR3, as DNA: TGTGCCAGCATAGCGGGAGGGCCTAGCACAGATGAGCTGTATTTT.

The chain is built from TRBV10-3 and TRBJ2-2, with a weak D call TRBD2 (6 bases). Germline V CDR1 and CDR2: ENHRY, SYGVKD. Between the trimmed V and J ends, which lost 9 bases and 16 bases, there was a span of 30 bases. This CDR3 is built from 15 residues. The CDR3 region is CAMRLQAGSTETQFF. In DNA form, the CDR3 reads TGTGCCATGAGACTCCAGGCCGGGAGTACAGAGACGCAGTTTTTT.

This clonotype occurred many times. CDR3 in amino acids: CASSLGAGVFEQFF. As DNA, the CDR3 is TGTGCCAGCAGCTTAGGTGCGGGAGTTTTTGAGCAGTTCTTC. The genes are TRBV7-2 and TRBJ2-1; 7 bases fit TRBD2. There are 14 residues in the CDR3. Germline lookup yields CDR1 SGHTA and CDR2 FQGNSA. Trimming cost V 1 base and J 9 bases; bases outside gene matches: 6.

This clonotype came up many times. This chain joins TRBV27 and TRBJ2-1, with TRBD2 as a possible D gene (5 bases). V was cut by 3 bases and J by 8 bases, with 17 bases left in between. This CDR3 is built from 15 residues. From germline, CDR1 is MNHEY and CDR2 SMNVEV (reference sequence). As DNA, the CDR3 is TGTGCCAGCAGTTTGAGGGCTAGCCCCCTCTATGAGCAGTTCTTC. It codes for CASSLRASPLYEQFF.

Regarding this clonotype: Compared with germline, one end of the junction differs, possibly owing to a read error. The CDR3 DNA sequence: TGTGCCAGCAGTGAACCAGGACGGACCTACGAGCAGTACTTT. Translation: CASSEPGRTYEQYF. The gene calls are TRBV6-1 and TRBJ2-3; D gene uncertain. Germline assignment: CDR1 MNHNS and CDR2 SASEGT. The CDR3 contains 14 residues.

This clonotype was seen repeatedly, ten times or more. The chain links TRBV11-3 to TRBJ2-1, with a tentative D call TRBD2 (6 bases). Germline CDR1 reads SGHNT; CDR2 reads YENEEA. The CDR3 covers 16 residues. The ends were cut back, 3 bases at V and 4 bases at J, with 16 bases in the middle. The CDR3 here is CASSFRGGSPYNEQFF. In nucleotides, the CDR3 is TGTGCCAGCAGCTTTAGGGGAGGATCGCCTTACAATGAGCAGTTCTTC. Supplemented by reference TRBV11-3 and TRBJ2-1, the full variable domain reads EAGVVQSPRYKIIEKKQPVAFWCNPISGHNTLYWYLQNLGQGPELLIRYENEEAVDDSQLPKDRFSAERLKGVDSTLKIQPAELGDSAVYLCASSFRGGSPYNEQFFGPGTRLTVL.

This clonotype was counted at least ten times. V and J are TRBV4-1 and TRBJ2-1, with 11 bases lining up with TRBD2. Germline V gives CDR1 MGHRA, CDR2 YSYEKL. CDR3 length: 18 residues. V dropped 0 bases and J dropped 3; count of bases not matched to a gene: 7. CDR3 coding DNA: TGCGCCAGCAGCCAAGAGGGCTACGGGACTAGCGGCTACAATGAGCAGTTCTTC. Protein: CASSQEGYGTSGYNEQFF.

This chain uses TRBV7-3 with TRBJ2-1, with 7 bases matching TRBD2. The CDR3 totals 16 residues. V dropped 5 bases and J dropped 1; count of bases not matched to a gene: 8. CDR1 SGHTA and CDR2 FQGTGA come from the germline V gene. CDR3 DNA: TGTGCCAGCAGCACCCGACTAGCTCGATCCTACAATGAGCAGTTCTTC. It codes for CASSTRLARSYNEQFF.

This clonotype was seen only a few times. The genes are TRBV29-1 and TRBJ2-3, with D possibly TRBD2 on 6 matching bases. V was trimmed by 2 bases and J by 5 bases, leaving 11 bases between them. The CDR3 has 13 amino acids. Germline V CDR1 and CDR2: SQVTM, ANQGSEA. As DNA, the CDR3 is TGCAGCGTTGAAAAGGGAGCGGGAGATACGCAGTATTTT. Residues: CSVEKGAGDTQYF.